The 26 T cell receptor beta chains below were found in one sample sequenced in a study of vaccination and CD4 T cells after COVID-19 (dated by TCRdb to 2021 to 2024). What the treatment or condition label conveys for this sample: roughly nine-day PBMC culture with coronavirus spike peptide pools or control peptides (ViraFEST assay). CD4+ T cells from unexposed donors were collected before the COVID-19 pandemic (2011-2018). Libraries were prepared through PCR. Sequencing instrument: Illumina iSeq 100. DNA from cultured CD4+ T cells underwent TCR sequencing with the Oncomine TCR Beta short-read assay at the Johns Hopkins FTIC core. TCRdb applied fastp at Q25 and MiXCR to the public reads, then kept only in-frame beta chains. Each CDR3 protein gets just one entry, which takes the most common genes and DNA from the rows behind it. This sample comprises more than 5,000 distinct CDR3 sequences, 50% to 75% of them detected only once. The ten largest make up roughly half of the sample.

Antigen specificity for these receptors is unknown. The sequenced sample was CD4+ T cells from blood, cultured in vitro. Source of these receptors: a human donor in good health.

The chain employs TRBV6-2 or TRBV6-3 and TRBJ1-2; D is undetermined. CDR3 length equals 14 residues. The ends were cut back, 2 bases at V and 2 bases at J, with 9 bases in the middle. Germline-derived CDR1 and CDR2 are MNHEY and SVGEGT. CDR3 coding DNA: TGTGCCAGCAGTTACGGGCAGCCGAACTATGGCTACACCTTC. Its translation: CASSYGQPNYGYTF.

This clonotype is a singleton in its sample. The rearrangement uses TRBV28 and TRBJ1-3; D gene unclear. This CDR3 region has 14 residues. V was clipped by 6 bases and J by 4 bases, with 13 bases between them. Germline CDR1 and CDR2: MDHEN and SYDVKM. CDR3 in DNA: TGTGCCAGCAGAAACGAAGGGTCCGGAAACACCATATATTTT. Residues: CASRNEGSGNTIYF.

The chain recombines TRBV6-2 or TRBV6-3 with TRBJ2-3; either TRBD1 or TRBD2 may fit D (5 bases each). There are 13 residues in the CDR3. Germline CDR1 MNHEY, CDR2 SVGEGT. V was clipped by 8 bases and J by 2 bases, with 11 bases between them. The CDR3 DNA reads as TGTGCCAGCCTACGGGACGCCACAGATACGCAGTATTTT. Encoded protein: CASLRDATDTQYF.

The chain employs TRBV19 and TRBJ2-1, with 12 bases matching TRBD2. The CDR3 length is 17 residues. Germline V gene lookup returns CDR1 LNHDA and CDR2 SQIVND (reference sequence). Germline trimming cut 3 bases from V and 6 bases from J; bases unmatched to any gene: 9. The CDR3, as DNA: TGTGCCAGTAGTATGACTAGCGGGGGCCCTCACGGCAATGAGCAGTTCTTC. Its translation is CASSMTSGGPHGNEQFF.

This clonotype appeared once. The gene calls are TRBV5-1 and TRBJ2-5; TRBD2 matches at 11 bases. Unmatched junction bases numbered 7, after V lost 5 bases and J lost 1 base. CDR3 length: 16 residues. CDR1 is SGHRS and CDR2 is YFSETQ in the germline V gene. CDR3 in amino acids: CASRTLAGGIQETQYF. The CDR3 DNA is TGCGCCAGCAGGACTCTAGCGGGAGGTATCCAAGAGACCCAGTACTTC.

This chain joins TRBV19 and TRBJ1-5; maybe TRBD1 (5 bases). CDR1 LNHDA and CDR2 SQIVND come from the germline V gene (reference sequence). V lost 4 bases to trimming and J lost 5 bases, with 12 bases between them. This CDR3 has 14 residues. This CDR3 reads CASSTRDGDQPQHF. The CDR3, as DNA: TGTGCCAGTAGTACCAGGGATGGGGATCAGCCCCAGCATTTT.

This rearrangement joins TRBV29-1 to TRBJ1-2; D is unresolved. The ends were cut back, 4 bases at V and 3 bases at J, with 9 bases in the middle. This CDR3 has 12 amino acids. The germline gives CDR1 SQVTM, CDR2 ANQGSEA. DNA of the CDR3: TGCAGCGTTGTTGTTGGGGACTATGGCTACACCTTC. It is translated as CSVVVGDYGYTF.

The chain has TRBV6-5 and TRBJ2-7, with D possibly TRBD2 on 6 matching bases. Germline V gene data show CDR1 as MNHEY and CDR2 as SVGAGI. Trimming stripped 2 bases from V and 5 bases from J, with 28 bases between. This CDR3 spans 19 amino acids. This CDR3 reads CASSYRQGAGTLGAHEQYF. The CDR3 region has the DNA TGTGCCAGCAGTTACCGCCAGGGCGCGGGAACACTAGGGGCCCACGAGCAGTACTTC.

The V and J genes are TRBV12-3 or TRBV12-4 and TRBJ1-6; D gene unclear. V lost 1 base to trimming and J lost 4 bases, with 8 bases between them. The CDR3 totals 15 residues. The CDR3 is CASSLEARYNSPLHF. The CDR3, as DNA: TGTGCCAGCAGTTTAGAGGCCCGATATAATTCACCCCTCCACTTT.

The chain employs TRBV28 and TRBJ2-7; D is undetermined. Trimming pared 1 base from V and 7 bases from J, leaving 5 bases between. Germline V gene lookup returns CDR1 MDHEN and CDR2 SYDVKM. There are 11 residues in the CDR3. CDR3 region: CASSLLGEQYF. The CDR3 nucleotides read TGTGCCAGCAGTTTATTGGGGGAGCAGTACTTC.

V is TRBV27 and J is TRBJ1-5; D is undetermined. V dropped 0 bases and J dropped 6 bases, with 9 bases sitting between them. The CDR3 is 14 amino acids. Germline-derived CDR1 and CDR2 are MNHEY and SMNVEV (reference sequence). CDR3 in DNA: TGTGCCAGCAGTTTATCGATAATTTCTCAGCCCCAGCATTTT. Protein sequence: CASSLSIISQPQHF.

V gene TRBV20-1 combines with J gene TRBJ2-7; 8 bases fit TRBD1. The CDR3 consists of 13 residues. Per the germline V gene, CDR1 is DFQATT and CDR2 is SNEGSKA (reference sequence). The V segment lost 5 bases and the J segment 2 bases; nucleotides outside the gene matches: 5. The CDR3 is CSARTGGTYEQYF. The CDR3 nucleotides are TGCAGTGCTCGTACAGGGGGTACCTACGAGCAGTACTTC.

The chain recombines TRBV5-1 with TRBJ2-5, with 8 bases identical to TRBD1. J was trimmed by 2 bases and V by 2 bases; bases with no gene match: 11. The CDR3 sequence is 17 residues long. The germline V gene encodes CDR1 SGHRS and CDR2 YFSETQ. In nucleotides, the CDR3 is TGCGCCAGCAGCTTAACTCGAACAGGGGGTAAGCAAGAGACCCAGTACTTC. Amino acid sequence: CASSLTRTGGKQETQYF.

The rearrangement joins TRBV2 to TRBJ2-5; 8 bases agree with TRBD1. The CDR3 has 14 residues. Germline lookup yields CDR1 SNHLY and CDR2 FYNNEI. The V and J ends lost 4 bases and 7 bases, in that order; junction bases with no gene match: 8. The CDR3 reads CASSGGTGRGTQYF. The CDR3 coding sequence is TGTGCCAGCAGTGGAGGGACAGGAAGAGGGACCCAGTACTTC.

The chain is built from TRBV6-2 or TRBV6-3 and TRBJ1-6; possibly TRBD1 for D (6 bases). Germline assignment: CDR1 MNHEY and CDR2 SVGEGT. The CDR3 loop spans 17 amino acids. Deletions cut 5 bases from V and 10 bases from J, with 24 bases between. CDR3 coding DNA: TGTGCCAGCAGTCTCCAAGGACAGACCCATTTTTTCTCACCCCTCCACTTT. Translated: CASSLQGQTHFFSPLHF.

The chain combines TRBV7-9 with TRBJ2-7; 10 bases fit TRBD2. This CDR3 spans 14 amino acids. V shed 4 bases, J shed 2 bases, and the junction held 2 bases outside the gene matches. Germline CDR1 SEHNR, CDR2 FQNEAQ (reference sequence). This chain's CDR3 is CASSSGLAAYEQYF. The CDR3 nucleotides read TGTGCCAGCAGCTCAGGACTAGCGGCCTACGAGCAGTACTTC.

This clonotype was observed once. The gene calls are TRBV6-1 and TRBJ2-7, with unresolved D. The germline V gene has CDR1 MNHNS and CDR2 SASEGT. The CDR3 covers 13 residues. Trimming pared 7 bases from V and 5 bases from J, leaving 15 bases between. CDR3 sequence reads: CASIFGQWNEQYF. CDR3 in DNA: TGTGCCAGCATCTTTGGGCAGTGGAACGAGCAGTACTTC.

The chain combines TRBV2 with TRBJ1-1; no definite D call. Germline V gives CDR1 SNHLY, CDR2 FYNNEI. This CDR3 is built from 11 residues. Trimming cost V 5 bases and J 2 bases, with 3 bases left between them. CDR3 residues: CASSLNTEAFF. CDR3 DNA sequence: TGTGCCAGCAGTTTAAACACTGAAGCTTTCTTT.

This chain joins TRBV20-1 and TRBJ1-6; 7 bases map to TRBD1. The J segment lost 4 bases and the V segment lost 3 bases, leaving 0 bases of the junction unmatched. Germline V gives CDR1 DFQATT, CDR2 SNEGSKA (reference sequence). The CDR3 is made up of 13 amino acids. The CDR3 sequence: CSARGQYNSPLHF. The CDR3 region has the DNA TGCAGTGCTAGGGGACAGTATAATTCACCCCTCCACTTT.

The chain links TRBV2 to TRBJ1-2, with D perhaps matching TRBD1 (5 bases). The CDR3 sequence is 13 residues long. Per the germline V gene, CDR1 is SNHLY and CDR2 is FYNNEI. Trimming cost V 4 bases and J 4 bases, with 10 bases left between them. This CDR3 reads CASSVRQIYGYTF. For the CDR3, the DNA is TGTGCCAGCAGTGTTCGACAGATCTATGGCTACACCTTC.

This clonotype appeared a single time. The chain is built from TRBV19 and TRBJ2-5; 8 bases match TRBD1. Germline V gene sequence: CDR1 LNHDA, CDR2 SQIVND (reference sequence). V trimming: 6 bases; J trimming: 4 bases; junction bases outside the gene matches: 7. The CDR3 consists of 14 residues. This chain's CDR3 is CASSATGVPETQYF. The CDR3 bases are TGTGCCAGTAGCGCGACAGGGGTGCCAGAGACCCAGTACTTC.

The chain recombines TRBV20-1 with TRBJ2-3, with a weak D call TRBD2 (6 bases). The CDR3 is 16 residues long. The ends were cut back, 0 bases at V and 2 bases at J, with 15 bases in the middle. Germline V CDR1 and CDR2: DFQATT, SNEGSKA (reference sequence). CDR3 sequence (DNA): TGCAGTGCTAGAGATCGCGCCGGGAGTGTCACAGATACGCAGTATTTT. As protein: CSARDRAGSVTDTQYF.

The chain recombines TRBV6-5 with TRBJ1-2; D unclear. This CDR3 has 13 amino acids. Germline CDR1 is MNHEY and CDR2 is SVGAGI. V gave up 3 bases and J gave up 6 bases, with 11 bases separating them. CDR3 sequence: CASSYNSQNGYTF. CDR3 nucleotides: TGTGCCAGCAGTTATAACTCCCAAAATGGCTACACCTTC.

The CDR3 loop reads CASSRGGRNQPQHF. The CDR3 bases are TGTGCCAGCAGCCGTGGTGGACGCAATCAGCCCCAGCATTTT. The chain recombines TRBV6-2 or TRBV6-3 with TRBJ1-5; D unclear. The CDR3 length is 14 residues. Trimming removed 6 bases from V and 2 bases from J, with 11 bases in between. In germline, CDR1 is MNHEY, CDR2 SVGEGT.

The CDR3 coding sequence is TGTGCCAGCACCCTAAACGCGCGTGAAGCTTTCTTT. It translates to CASTLNAREAFF. The V and J genes are TRBV12-3 or TRBV12-4 and TRBJ1-1; D call uncertain. Deletions cut 7 bases from V and 7 bases from J, with 13 bases between. The CDR3 has 12 residues.

The chain recombines TRBV24-1 with TRBJ2-3, with D uncertain. This CDR3 region has 13 residues. Trimming pared 1 base from V and 6 bases from J, leaving 7 bases between. CDR1 and CDR2 from the germline V gene are KGHDR and SFDVKD. CDR3 bases: TGTGCCACCAGTGATTTAGGGTTGGATACGCAGTATTTT. Its translation: CATSDLGLDTQYF.